This is a list of T cell receptor beta chains from one sample in a study of CD4 T cells in relation to SARS-CoV-2 and coronaviruses. The repertoire was sequenced with immunoSEQ multiplex PCR; TCRdb's copy has only in-frame clones and lacks some. Of roughly 20,000 clones in the sample, around two thirds are singletons; the top ten hold under 15%. The antigens of these receptors remain unknown. Sequenced: CD4+ T cells from PBMCs, cultured in vitro. The origin of the receptors is a human donor in good health. CDR3s include the opening cysteine and the closing phenylalanine or tryptophan. D genes are given only for firm matches. Rows give clone size only sometimes, using once, few, many, or a class for an expanded clone.

>TRBJ1-2|-|-|14|TRBV9
CASSPTHPGWGYTF
TGTGCCAGCAGCCCGACCCACCCCGGGTGGGGCTACACCTTC
>TRBJ2-6|-|-|16|TRBV25-1
CASSRTGTSGANVLTF
TGTGCCAGCAGTCGGACGGGGACCTCTGGGGCCAACGTCCTGACTTTC
>TRBJ1-3|once|-|14|TRBV7-8
CASSRGEAGNTIYF
TGTGCCAGCAGCCGGGGAGAGGCTGGAAACACCATATATTTT
>TRBJ1-2|-|TRBD1|15|TRBV5-1
CASSLWTGGTYGYTF
TGCGCCAGCAGCCTATGGACAGGGGGGACCTATGGCTACACCTTC
>TRBJ1-4|once|-|14|TRBV19
CASSINVGNEKLFF
TGTGCCAGTAGTATAAACGTGGGAAATGAAAAACTGTTTTTT
>TRBJ2-7|-|TRBD2|12|TRBV19
CASRPTGGEQYF
TGTGCCAGTAGACCGACGGGGGGGGAGCAGTACTTC
>TRBJ1-2|-|-|13|TRBV7-9
CASSEVAVYGYTF
TGTGCCAGCAGCGAAGTGGCAGTGTATGGCTACACCTTC
>TRBJ2-7|-|-|15|TRBV5-1
CASSLKGLSSYEQYF
TGCGCCAGCAGCTTGAAAGGTCTTAGCTCCTACGAGCAGTACTTC
>TRBJ2-7|-|-|16|TRBV5-1
CASSLGRLAPSYEQYF
TGCGCCAGCAGCTTAGGGCGTCTAGCGCCTTCCTACGAGCAGTACTTC
>TRBJ2-7|-|-|11|TRBV5-6
CASSRNYEQYF
TGTGCCAGCAGCCGTAACTACGAGCAGTACTTC
>TRBJ2-2|few|TRBD2|18|TRBV7-9
CASSSIGGLAGVTGELFF
TGTGCCAGCAGCTCCATAGGGGGACTAGCGGGAGTCACCGGGGAGCTGTTTTTT
>TRBJ1-1|once|TRBD1|15|TRBV5-5
CASSLTGGSNTEAFF
TGTGCCAGCAGCTTAACAGGGGGAAGTAACACTGAAGCTTTCTTT
>TRBJ1-5|-|-|17|TRBV25-1
CASSESTSGAGNQPQHF
TGTGCCAGCAGTGAATCTACGTCGGGGGCAGGGAATCAGCCCCAGCATTTT
>TRBJ1-2|-|TRBD1|15|TRBV30
CAWSAGTGGIYGYTF
TGTGCCTGGAGTGCCGGGACAGGTGGCATCTATGGCTACACCTTC
>TRBJ1-1|-|-|16|TRBV28
CASSLPPFSGEVEAFF
TGTGCCAGCAGTTTACCTCCGTTTTCAGGGGAGGTTGAAGCTTTCTTT
>TRBJ2-1|-|-|15|TRBV7-8
CASSLAGARANEQFF
TGTGCCAGCAGCTTAGCGGGCGCGCGGGCCAATGAGCAGTTCTTC
>TRBJ1-6|few|-|14|TRBV3-1/TRBV3-2
CASSQTVPYSPLHF
TGTGCCAGCAGCCAAACGGTCCCCTATTCACCCCTCCACTTT
>TRBJ2-5|-|-|15|TRBV6-6
CASRAIRGDWETQYF
TGTGCCAGCAGGGCGATCAGGGGGGATTGGGAGACCCAGTACTTC
>TRBJ1-1|-|-|13|TRBV5-1
CASVPPTGIEAFF
TGCGCCAGCGTTCCCCCGACAGGAATTGAAGCTTTCTTT
>TRBJ2-7|-|TRBD2|16|TRBV19
CASSTPLAGDLYEQYF
TGTGCCAGTAGTACGCCACTAGCGGGAGATCTTTACGAGCAGTACTTC
>TRBJ1-1|-|-|12|TRBV29-1
CSVVGAGTEAFF
TGCAGCGTTGTGGGGGCAGGGACTGAAGCTTTCTTT
>TRBJ2-7|few|-|15|TRBV7-9
CASSTRPEPFYEQYF
TGTGCCAGCAGCACCCGACCAGAGCCCTTCTACGAGCAGTACTTC
>TRBJ2-1|-|-|16|TRBV5-4
CASSSRQQGMPNEQFF
TGTGCCAGCAGCTCGCGCCAACAGGGAATGCCAAATGAGCAGTTCTTC
>TRBJ1-1|-|-|14|TRBV6-5
CASRSRGGRTEAFF
TGTGCCAGCAGATCACGGGGGGGAAGGACTGAAGCTTTCTTT
>TRBJ2-3|-|TRBD2|14|TRBV30
CAWSVGGATDTQYF
TGTGCCTGGAGTGTGGGAGGGGCAACAGATACGCAGTATTTT
>TRBJ2-1|few|TRBD1|15|TRBV19
CASSVQGTGFHEQFF
TGTGCCAGTAGTGTACAGGGGACAGGGTTCCACGAGCAGTTCTTC
>TRBJ1-1|-|TRBD1|15|TRBV11-2
CASSAGTGLDTEAFF
TGTGCCAGCAGCGCCGGGACAGGGCTCGACACTGAAGCTTTCTTT
>TRBJ2-1|-|TRBD2|14|TRBV27
CASSLAGGHNEQFF
TGTGCCAGCAGTTTAGCGGGAGGGCACAATGAGCAGTTCTTC
>TRBJ2-1|few|TRBD1|17|TRBV7-9
CASSKIRGTGGRNEQFF
TGTGCCAGCAGCAAGATTAGGGGGACAGGGGGCCGGAATGAGCAGTTCTTC
>TRBJ2-1|-|TRBD1|15|TRBV7-8
CASSSRDRGVNEQFF
TGTGCCAGCAGCTCCCGGGACAGGGGGGTCAATGAGCAGTTCTTC
>TRBJ2-1|-|TRBD1|14|TRBV25-1
CASSRQGSYNEQFF
TGTGCCAGCAGCCGACAGGGTAGCTACAATGAGCAGTTCTTC
>TRBJ1-5|-|-|15|TRBV2
CASRARAGGNQPQHF
TGTGCCAGCAGGGCCCGGGCAGGGGGCAATCAGCCCCAGCATTTT
>TRBJ1-1|-|-|15|TRBV19
CASSIEGPPEAEAFF
TGTGCCAGTAGTATAGAAGGGCCCCCGGAGGCTGAAGCTTTCTTT
>TRBJ2-7|-|-|15|TRBV7-8
CASSLVRGGSYEQYF
TGTGCCAGCAGCTTAGTCAGAGGGGGCTCCTACGAGCAGTACTTC
>TRBJ2-2|-|TRBD2|14|TRBV2
CASSERTSGRELFF
TGTGCCAGCAGCGAACGAACTAGCGGGAGGGAGCTGTTTTTT
>TRBJ2-1|-|-|12|TRBV3-1/TRBV3-2
CASSQSENEQFF
TGTGCCAGCAGCCAGTCAGAAAATGAGCAGTTCTTC
>TRBJ1-4|-|TRBD1|14|TRBV15
CATSRDRGAEKLFF
TGTGCCACCAGCAGAGACAGGGGGGCAGAAAAACTGTTTTTT
>TRBJ2-5|-|-|13|TRBV5-1
CASNPAGGETQYF
TGCGCCAGCAATCCGGCAGGGGGGGAGACCCAGTACTTC
>TRBJ2-1|once|TRBD2|16|TRBV7-2
CASSGSGSRSYNEQFF
TGTGCCAGCAGCGGTAGCGGGAGTCGGTCCTACAATGAGCAGTTCTTC
>TRBJ1-1|few|-|14|TRBV28
CASRPPGQFTEAFF
TGTGCCAGCAGGCCCCCTGGGCAATTCACTGAAGCTTTCTTT
>TRBJ1-2|-|-|14|TRBV29-1
CSVVLLRSNYGYTF
TGCAGCGTTGTCCTTTTACGGAGTAACTATGGCTACACCTTC
>TRBJ2-7|-|-|12|TRBV6-1
CASSEFDGGGYF
TGTGCCAGCAGTGAGTTCGACGGGGGAGGGTACTTC
>TRBJ1-1|-|-|13|TRBV3-1/TRBV3-2
CASSQLTNTEAFF
TGTGCCAGCAGCCAACTGACGAACACTGAAGCTTTCTTT
>TRBJ1-2|-|-|16|TRBV9
CASSVESVYSGYGYTF
TGTGCCAGCAGCGTAGAATCAGTGTACTCTGGCTATGGCTACACCTTC
>TRBJ1-2|-|-|12|TRBV28
CASSLSGYGYTF
TGTGCCAGCAGTTTATCGGGGTATGGCTACACCTTC
>TRBJ1-4|-|-|15|TRBV18
CASSPIRENNEKLFF
TGTGCCAGCTCACCGATCCGGGAAAATAATGAAAAACTGTTTTTT
>TRBJ1-3|-|-|15|TRBV19
CASSLAPRTGNTIYF
TGTGCCAGTAGTCTCGCCCCGAGGACTGGAAACACCATATATTTT